This T cell receptor (beta chain) was identified in a study of response to subunit inactivated influenza vaccine (dated by TCRdb to 2017 to 2018). At the level of the whole study: Deep quantitative T cell receptor repertoire profiling was used in the study to track responses to a trivalent subunit inactivated influenza vaccine.

Broad study findings and their caveats: It was suggested by the authors that each seasonal influenza vaccination may recruit only a limited number of new T cells.

The receptor library was made with RT-PCR. Sequencing was carried out with an Illumina HiSeq 2500. TCRdb trimmed the raw reads at Q25, called clones with MiXCR and kept productive beta chains. Identical CDR3 protein sequences are pooled into one entry, listed with their most common genes and DNA. The sample table holds hundreds of thousands of distinct CDR3 sequences, of which roughly 14% were seen once. 11% of the sample is in the top ten clones. A remark on this clonotype: No antigen is known for it. No base quality values were provided; no much bigger clone lies one nucleotide off.

CDR1 and CDR2 were assigned from the germline V gene as SGHVS and FQNEAQ. Unmatched junction bases come to 13, with V trimmed by 5 bases and J by 2 bases. The CDR3 measures 19 amino acids from cysteine to phenylalanine. The sequence is cut down to CDR3 DNA, 57 bases in frame from base 1. The source was PBMCs from blood, collected 11 to 12 days after vaccination. The clonotype comes from a man over 45 who received an inactivated influenza vaccine. Donor details come from another sample of the same person, matched by shared clones. In this chain, TRBV7-8 is recombined with TRBJ2-1; 12 of the junction bases match TRBD2. CDR3 loop: CASSLLGLAGSGTYNEQFF. The base sequence is TGTGCCAGCAGCCTCCTCGGACTAGCGGGAAGCGGTACCTACAATGAGCAGTTCTTC. Joined to the reference TRBV7-8 and TRBJ2-1 proteins, this CDR3 gives the full variable domain: GAGVSQSPRYKVAKRGQDVALRCDPISGHVSLFWYQQALGQGPEFLTYFQNEAQLDKSGLPSDRFFAERPEGSVSTLKIQRTQQEDSAVYLCASSLLGLAGSGTYNEQFFGPGTRLTVL.